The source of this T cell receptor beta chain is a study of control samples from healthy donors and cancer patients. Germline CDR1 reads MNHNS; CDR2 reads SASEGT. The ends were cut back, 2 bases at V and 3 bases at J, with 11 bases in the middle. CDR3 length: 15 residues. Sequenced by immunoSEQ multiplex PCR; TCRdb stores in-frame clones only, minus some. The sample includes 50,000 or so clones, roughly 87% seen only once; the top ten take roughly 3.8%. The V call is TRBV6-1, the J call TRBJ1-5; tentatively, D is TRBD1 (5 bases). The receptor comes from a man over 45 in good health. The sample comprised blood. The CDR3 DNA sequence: TGTGCCAGCAGTGAATACTGGGGGATCAATCAGCCCCAGCATTTT. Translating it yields CASSEYWGINQPQHF.